This entry lists 16 T cell receptor beta chains sequenced from one sample in a study of human T cells and chemical hapten exposure. Regarding time point: pre-sensitization, week 0. Described treatment: therapeutic diphenylcyclopropenone sensitization with weekly scalp DPC. TCRdb re-derived calls from the RACE reads in MiXCR, one entry per CDR3 protein. This sample has about 380,000 distinct CDR3 sequences, with around 5.5% found just once. The sample here was whole blood, taken in connection with sensitization to the hapten diphenylcyclopropenone (DPC). These receptors were collected from a woman aged 45-60 years with alopecia areata. Some clones in this sample may be carry-over from other donors' samples.

There are many counts of this clonotype. This chain connects TRBV24-1 to TRBJ2-3, with 8 bases that match TRBD2. J lost 3 bases, V lost 4 bases, and 11 bases had no gene match. The CDR3 totals 17 residues. Germline V gives CDR1 KGHDR, CDR2 SFDVKD. CDR3 coding DNA: TGTGCCACCAGTGACCATTCGACCGGGAGGGCGACAGATACGCAGTATTTT. Its translation is CATSDHSTGRATDTQYF.

This clonotype has a count of ten or more. The V call is TRBV29-1, the J call TRBJ1-1, with D maybe TRBD1 (5 bases). CDR1 is SQVTM and CDR2 is ANQGSEA in the germline V gene. Trimming removed 6 bases at V and 4 bases at J, with 15 bases between. The CDR3 loop spans 13 amino acids. The CDR3 nucleotides are TGCAGCGTCAGATCCAGGGAGGGCACTGAAGCTTTCTTT. Protein sequence: CSVRSREGTEAFF.

This clonotype has a handful of counts. This chain links TRBV3-1 with TRBJ1-5; a possible D gene is TRBD1 (5 bases). The CDR3 sequence is 15 residues long. Trimming cost V 1 base and J 1 base, with 8 bases left between them. The V gene's germline CDR1 is LGHDT and CDR2 YNNKEL (reference sequence). This CDR3 is CASSQGYRSNQPQHF. In DNA, the CDR3 is TGTGCCAGCAGCCAAGGATACAGGAGCAATCAGCCCCAGCATTTT.

Many counts were recorded for this clonotype. The V and J genes are TRBV28 and TRBJ1-1; D is uncertain. V lost 5 bases and J 5 bases, leaving 9 bases between the germline ends. The CDR3 extends over 12 amino acids. The germline CDR1 and CDR2 sequences are MDHEN and SYDVKM. The CDR3 nucleotides read TGTGCCAGCAGTCTCTTTATAACTGAAGCTTTCTTT. This codes for CASSLFITEAFF.

The chain employs TRBV18 and TRBJ2-3; tentatively, D is TRBD1 or TRBD2 (5 bases each). Germline lookup yields CDR1 KGHSH and CDR2 LQKENI. The CDR3 runs to 15 residues. The V gene lost 1 base and the J gene lost 2 bases, with 10 bases spanning the gap. CDR3 amino acids: CASSPRGSPTDTQYF. As DNA, the CDR3 is TGTGCCAGCTCACCACGGGGGTCACCCACAGATACGCAGTATTTT.

In its sample, this clonotype was seen a few times. The chain uses TRBV29-1 and TRBJ1-4, with no clear D. The CDR3 runs 13 residues. The V gene lost 5 bases and the J gene lost 6 bases, with 13 bases spanning the gap. Germline V gene data show CDR1 as SQVTM and CDR2 as ANQGSEA. CDR3 protein: CSVLAPYHEKLFF. The DNA for the CDR3 is TGCAGCGTTTTGGCCCCTTACCATGAAAAACTGTTTTTT.

A few counts support this clonotype. Here the CDR3 reads CAISEIGQGGNTIYF. The DNA of the CDR3 is TGTGCCATCAGTGAAATTGGACAGGGGGGAAACACCATATATTTT. The V gene is TRBV10-3, the J gene TRBJ1-3; TRBD1 agrees at 9 bases. The CDR3 spans 15 residues. Germline CDR1 and CDR2: ENHRY and SYGVKD. V dropped 3 bases and J dropped 4; count of bases not matched to a gene: 4.

This clonotype was observed at least ten times. The chain recombines TRBV5-6 with TRBJ2-1; D may correspond to TRBD1 or TRBD2 (5 bases each). The germline V and J ends were trimmed by 4 bases and 8 bases, with 13 bases remaining between them. Looked up from germline, CDR1 is SGHDT and CDR2 is YYEEEE. There are 13 residues in the CDR3. CDR3 DNA: TGTGCCAGCAGCGGGGGAGTCTTGGATGAGCAGTTCTTC. Protein product: CASSGGVLDEQFF.

This clonotype was observed many times. This chain uses TRBV24-1 with TRBJ2-1; D is unclear. V lost 9 bases to trimming and J lost 7 bases, with 9 bases between them. CDR1 is KGHDR and CDR2 is SFDVKD in the germline V gene. The CDR3 consists of 11 residues. CDR3 loop: CATSFGNEQFF. The CDR3 DNA reads TGTGCCACCTCGTTCGGGAATGAGCAGTTCTTC.

This clonotype has ten or more counts. The chain has TRBV28 and TRBJ2-7; D is unclear. CDR3 size: 14 residues. CDR1 MDHEN and CDR2 SYDVKM come from the germline V gene. Trimming left V 2 bases short and J 5 bases short, with 13 bases between. The CDR3 DNA is TGTGCCAGCAGTTTAGGAGTAGAATTAGACGAGCAGTACTTC. It codes for CASSLGVELDEQYF.

This clonotype has a handful of counts. This rearrangement joins TRBV7-2 to TRBJ2-3; D might be TRBD2 (7 bases). The CDR3 spans 14 residues. V lost 3 bases and J 4 bases, leaving 11 bases between the germline ends. Germline V gene sequence: CDR1 SGHTA, CDR2 FQGNSA. The CDR3 is CASSLGGQADTQYF. CDR3 in DNA: TGTGCCAGCAGCTTGGGGGGGCAGGCAGATACGCAGTATTTT. Full variable domain (outside the CDR3, taken from reference TRBV7-2 and TRBJ2-3): GAGVSQSPSNKVTEKGKDVELRCDPISGHTALYWYRQSLGQGLEFLIYFQGNSAPDKSGLPSDRFSAERTGGSVSTLTIQRTQQEDSAVYLCASSLGGQADTQYFGPGTRLTVL.

The chain is built from TRBV7-9 and TRBJ2-1; D is unclear. The CDR3 is 13 amino acids. The V end lost 5 bases, the J end lost 7 bases, and 12 bases lay between the germline ends. Germline loops: CDR1 SEHNR, CDR2 FQNEAQ (reference sequence). The CDR3: CASSLLGPNEQFF. CDR3 nucleotides: TGTGCCAGCAGCCTTCTAGGACCAAATGAGCAGTTCTTC.

This clonotype was counted at least ten times. The chain joins TRBV2 to TRBJ2-7; D is undetermined. The CDR3 contains 12 residues. V was pared by 7 bases and J by 1 base, with 8 bases between. Germline CDR1 SNHLY, CDR2 FYNNEI. The CDR3 sequence: CASTEGSYEQYF. For the CDR3, the DNA is TGTGCCAGCACCGAAGGGTCCTACGAGCAGTACTTC.

The rearrangement uses TRBV20-1 and TRBJ2-7, with D perhaps being TRBD1 or TRBD2 (6 bases each). Deletions cut 0 bases from V and 0 bases from J, with 12 bases between. The CDR3 runs 15 residues. Germline loops: CDR1 DFQATT, CDR2 SNEGSKA (reference sequence). CDR3 amino acids: CSARDRRGSSYEQYF. The CDR3 nucleotides are TGCAGTGCTAGAGATAGGAGGGGGAGCTCCTACGAGCAGTACTTC.

This clonotype was counted a few times. V gene TRBV20-1 combines with J gene TRBJ2-7; TRBD2 matches at 12 bases. Germline CDR1 is DFQATT and CDR2 is SNEGSKA (reference sequence). J was trimmed by 5 bases and V by 2 bases; bases with no gene match: 16. The CDR3 covers 18 residues. CDR3 amino acids: CSARLSLPSGRAPNEQYF. In DNA form, the CDR3 reads TGCAGTGCTAGACTCTCCTTACCTAGCGGGAGGGCCCCCAACGAGCAGTACTTC.

Only a few counts were recorded for this clonotype. The V gene is TRBV4-3, the J gene TRBJ2-1; D not resolved. CDR1 is LGHNA and CDR2 is YSLEER in the germline V gene. Trimming removed 1 base at V and 4 bases at J, with 8 bases between. CDR3 length: 14 residues. For the CDR3, the DNA is TGCGCCAGCAGCCAAGGAGAGGTTTACAATGAGCAGTTCTTC. Amino acid sequence: CASSQGEVYNEQFF.